Shown below are 20 T cell receptor beta chains from a single sample sequenced in a study of identical twins. From the 5' RACE reads, TCRdb called clonotypes with MiXCR, one entry per CDR3 protein. Among roughly 690,000 distinct CDR3 sequences, roughly 6% were seen once, and the ten largest hold 1.5% to 2%. Input material: naive T cells sorted from blood. The receptors shown here come from a man aged 18 to 29 in good health.

At least ten counts were recorded for this clonotype. The chain is built from TRBV10-3 and TRBJ1-6, with 9 bases lining up with TRBD1. Germline CDR1 is ENHRY and CDR2 is SYGVKD. CDR3 size: 18 residues. Trimming took 5 bases from V and 1 from J; bases not matched to a gene: 9. CDR3 region: CAISSRDRAESYNSPLHF. The CDR3 nucleotides read TGTGCCATCAGTTCCCGGGACAGGGCTGAATCCTATAATTCACCCCTCCACTTT.

This sequence joins TRBV29-1 and TRBJ2-7; 14 bases align to TRBD2. This CDR3 has 14 amino acids. J gave up 6 bases and V 7 bases, and 8 bases lay outside the gene matches. Per germline, CDR1 SQVTM and CDR2 ANQGSEA. The DNA for the CDR3 is TGCAGCGCTCAGGGACTAGCGGGAGTCGGCGAGCAGTACTTC. Protein: CSAQGLAGVGEQYF.

The chain recombines TRBV20-1 with TRBJ2-2; D possibly matches TRBD1 or TRBD2 (5 bases each). With 3 bases removed from V and 5 bases from J, the gap between germline ends came to 13 bases. The germline CDR1 and CDR2 sequences are DFQATT and SNEGSKA (reference sequence). This CDR3 region has 14 residues. CDR3 residues: CSARAGTSTGELFF. The CDR3 coding sequence is TGCAGTGCTAGGGCCGGGACCTCTACCGGGGAGCTGTTTTTT.

This chain links TRBV7-3 with TRBJ2-7; D is ambiguous. The CDR3 covers 13 residues. V lost 5 bases to trimming and J lost 2 bases, with 10 bases between them. Germline CDR1 is SGHTA and CDR2 is FQGTGA. The CDR3 region is CASSQDGAYEQYF. Written as DNA, the CDR3 is TGTGCCAGCAGCCAGGACGGAGCCTACGAGCAGTACTTC.

The sample holds many counts of this clonotype. This chain joins TRBV7-2 and TRBJ2-5; 12 positions match TRBD1. CDR1 is SGHTA and CDR2 is FQGNSA in the germline V gene. The junction had 11 bases not matched to a gene; V was cut back by 5 bases and J by 13 bases. The CDR3 covers 14 residues. CDR3 sequence reads: CASSPGTGGREWYF. DNA for the CDR3: TGTGCCAGCAGCCCCGGGACAGGGGGCCGGGAATGGTACTTC.

This clonotype was seen more than once but under ten times. The chain has TRBV15 and TRBJ2-3; 7 bases line up with TRBD2. V was clipped by 5 bases and J by 5 bases; unmatched bases: 1. Per germline, CDR1 LNHNV and CDR2 YYDKDF (reference sequence). The CDR3 runs 12 residues. The CDR3 spells CATSGRVDTQYF. In DNA form, the CDR3 reads TGTGCCACCAGCGGGAGGGTAGATACGCAGTATTTT.

Remarks on this clonotype: The junction does not match germline at one end; this may be a read error. This chain connects TRBV4-2 to TRBJ2-3, with D possibly being TRBD2 (5 bases). The CDR3 extends over 17 amino acids. Germline CDR1 reads LGHNA; CDR2 reads YNFKEQ. CDR3 sequence: CASSQEARAQSIDTQYF. The CDR3 DNA reads as TGTGCCAGCAGCCAAGAGGCGCGGGCACAAAGCATAGATACGCAGTATTTT.

This clonotype occurred many times. The chain employs TRBV24-1 and TRBJ2-3; possible D gene TRBD2, 5 bases. Trimming shortened V by 1 base and J by 2 bases, and 21 bases separated the two germline ends. The germline V gene encodes CDR1 KGHDR and CDR2 SFDVKD. CDR3 length equals 19 residues. CDR3 sequence reads: CATSDLPMTASGLTDTQYF. In nucleotides, the CDR3 is TGTGCCACCAGTGATTTACCGATGACTGCGAGCGGTCTCACAGATACGCAGTATTTT.

Turning to this clonotype: Because it lacks the conserved phenylalanine or tryptophan at the end, this CDR3 is likely a read error. The V call is TRBV29-1, the J call TRBJ2-1; 11 bases line up with TRBD2. V dropped 3 bases and J dropped 9; count of bases not matched to a gene: 10. This CDR3 comprises 15 residues. Germline V gene lookup returns CDR1 SQVTM and CDR2 ANQGSEA. The CDR3 spells CSVDATSGSGSEQFL. CDR3 nucleotide sequence: TGCAGCGTTGACGCCACTAGCGGGAGTGGGAGTGAGCAGTTCCTC.

This clonotype was counted at least ten times. J is TRBJ1-2 and V is TRBV6-5; no clear D. The CDR3 sequence is 14 residues long. Trimming stripped 4 bases from V and 8 bases from J, with 17 bases between. CDR1 and CDR2 (germline): MNHEY, SVGAGI. The CDR3 protein is CASSSTRMSAGYTF. In DNA, the CDR3 is TGTGCCAGCAGTTCAACAAGGATGTCGGCCGGCTACACCTTC.

The chain combines TRBV7-2 with TRBJ2-4; no firm D call. This CDR3 region has 14 residues. Trimming cost V 2 bases and J 5 bases, with 10 bases left between them. CDR1 is SGHTA and CDR2 is FQGNSA in the germline V gene. CDR3 protein: CASSLSSFQNIQYF. Here the CDR3 DNA reads TGTGCCAGCAGCTTATCAAGTTTCCAAAACATTCAGTACTTC.

At least ten counts were recorded for this clonotype. This chain joins TRBV6-1 and TRBJ2-7; 12 positions agree with TRBD2. CDR1 is MNHNS, CDR2 SASEGT, per germline. Germline trimming cut 5 bases from V and 4 bases from J; bases unmatched to any gene: 9. This CDR3 has 16 residues. CDR3 residues: CASSPLLTSGRYEQYF. The CDR3 bases are TGTGCCAGCAGTCCCCTCCTTACTAGCGGGAGGTACGAGCAGTACTTC.

This clonotype was seen at least ten times. The CDR3 DNA follows: TGTGCCAGCAGCTTAGGTTCTGGCTATGGCTACACCTTC. Protein: CASSLGSGYGYTF. V and J are TRBV5-6 and TRBJ1-2; D call uncertain. This CDR3 spans 13 amino acids. The V gene's germline CDR1 is SGHDT and CDR2 YYEEEE. Trimming left V 2 bases short and J 4 bases short, with 9 bases between.

In this sample, this clonotype turned up a few times. The chain uses TRBV20-1 and TRBJ2-1; unclear D gene. Germline V gene data show CDR1 as DFQATT and CDR2 as SNEGSKA (reference sequence). The ends were cut back, 3 bases at V and 7 bases at J, with 10 bases in the middle. CDR3 length equals 12 residues. The CDR3 sequence: CSASGRWNEQFF. The CDR3 DNA sequence: TGCAGTGCTAGCGGGCGGTGGAATGAGCAGTTCTTC.

This clonotype came up a few times. This sequence joins TRBV27 and TRBJ2-2; perhaps TRBD2 as D (5 bases). V was shortened by 0 bases and J by 2 bases, with 16 bases between the two germline ends. Germline CDR1 reads MNHEY; CDR2 reads SMNVEV (reference sequence). This CDR3 region has 18 residues. Here the CDR3 reads CASSLSPLSRLNTGELFF. The CDR3 DNA reads as TGTGCCAGCAGTTTATCGCCCCTGTCAAGACTAAACACCGGGGAGCTGTTTTTT.

Only a few counts were recorded for this clonotype. The rearrangement links TRBV11-1 to TRBJ2-6; no firm D call. V was cut by 2 bases and J by 0 bases, with 17 bases left in between. The CDR3 is made up of 19 amino acids. CDR1 is SGHAT, CDR2 FQDESV, per germline (reference sequence). CDR3 amino acids: CASSLPVLSRDSGANVLTF. The CDR3 nucleotides read TGTGCCAGCAGCTTACCGGTTCTAAGTAGGGACTCTGGGGCCAACGTCCTGACTTTC.

The genes are TRBV7-6 and TRBJ1-5, with D uncertain. The CDR3 spans 15 residues. V was pared by 1 base and J by 0 bases, with 7 bases between. Germline V gene lookup returns CDR1 SGHVS and CDR2 FNYEAQ. CDR3 amino acids: CASSLDALSNQPQHF. The DNA of the CDR3 is TGTGCCAGCAGCTTAGACGCCCTTAGCAATCAGCCCCAGCATTTT.

This clonotype came up a few times. The chain uses TRBV18 and TRBJ2-7, with 11 bases lining up with TRBD2. From germline, CDR1 is KGHSH and CDR2 LQKENI. The CDR3 has 14 residues. The V segment lost 8 bases and the J segment 1 base; nucleotides outside the gene matches: 4. Here the CDR3 reads CASVSGRASYEQYF. CDR3 bases: TGTGCCAGCGTTAGCGGGAGGGCGTCCTACGAGCAGTACTTC.

This chain connects TRBV7-9 to TRBJ2-7; a weak D match, TRBD1 (6 bases). This CDR3 comprises 16 residues. V was cut by 5 bases and J by 2 bases, with 19 bases left in between. The germline CDR1 and CDR2 sequences are SEHNR and FQNEAQ (reference sequence). This CDR3 reads CASSTTRTETTYEQYF. The CDR3 DNA sequence: TGTGCCAGCAGCACAACACGGACAGAAACTACCTACGAGCAGTACTTC.

This clonotype was seen repeatedly, ten times or more. This rearrangement joins TRBV15 to TRBJ2-1; no firm D call. Per the germline V gene, CDR1 is LNHNV and CDR2 is YYDKDF (reference sequence). There are 16 residues in the CDR3. Trimming took off 0 bases at V and 3 bases at J, with 12 bases between the two ends. As DNA, the CDR3 is TGTGCCACCAGCAGAGATTTACGACGGATCTACAATGAGCAGTTCTTC. It codes for CATSRDLRRIYNEQFF.